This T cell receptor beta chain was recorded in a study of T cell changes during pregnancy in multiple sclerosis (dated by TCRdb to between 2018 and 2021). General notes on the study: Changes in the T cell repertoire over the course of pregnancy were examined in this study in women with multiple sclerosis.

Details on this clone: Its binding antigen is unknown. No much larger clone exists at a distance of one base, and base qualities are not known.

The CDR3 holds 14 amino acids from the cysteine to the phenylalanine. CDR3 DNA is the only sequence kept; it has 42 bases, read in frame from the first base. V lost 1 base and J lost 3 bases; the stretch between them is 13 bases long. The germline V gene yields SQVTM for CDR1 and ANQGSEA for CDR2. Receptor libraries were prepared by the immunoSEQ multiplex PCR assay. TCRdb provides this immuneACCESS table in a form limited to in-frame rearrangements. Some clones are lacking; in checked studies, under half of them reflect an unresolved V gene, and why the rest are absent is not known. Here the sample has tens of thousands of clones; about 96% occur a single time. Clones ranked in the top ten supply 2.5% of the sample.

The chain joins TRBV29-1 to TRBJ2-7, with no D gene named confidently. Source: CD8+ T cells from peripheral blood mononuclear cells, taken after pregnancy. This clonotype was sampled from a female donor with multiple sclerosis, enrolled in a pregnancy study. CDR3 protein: CSVEGSETFYEQYF. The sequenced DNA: TGCAGCGTTGAAGGTTCAGAAACATTCTACGAGCAGTACTTC.